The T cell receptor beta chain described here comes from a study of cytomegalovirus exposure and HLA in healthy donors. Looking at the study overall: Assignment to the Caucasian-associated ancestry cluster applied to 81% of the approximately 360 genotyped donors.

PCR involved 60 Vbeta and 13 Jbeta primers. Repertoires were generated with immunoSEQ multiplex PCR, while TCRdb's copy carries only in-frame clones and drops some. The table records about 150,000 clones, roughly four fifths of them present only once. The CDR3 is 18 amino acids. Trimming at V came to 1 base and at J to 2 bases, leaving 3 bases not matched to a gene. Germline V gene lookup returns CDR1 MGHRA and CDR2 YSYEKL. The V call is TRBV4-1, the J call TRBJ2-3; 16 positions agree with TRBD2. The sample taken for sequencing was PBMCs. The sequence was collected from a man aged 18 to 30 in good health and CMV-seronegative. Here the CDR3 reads CASSQGGTSGRATDTQYF. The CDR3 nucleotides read TGCGCCAGCAGCCAAGGAGGGACTAGCGGGAGGGCCACAGATACGCAGTATTTT.